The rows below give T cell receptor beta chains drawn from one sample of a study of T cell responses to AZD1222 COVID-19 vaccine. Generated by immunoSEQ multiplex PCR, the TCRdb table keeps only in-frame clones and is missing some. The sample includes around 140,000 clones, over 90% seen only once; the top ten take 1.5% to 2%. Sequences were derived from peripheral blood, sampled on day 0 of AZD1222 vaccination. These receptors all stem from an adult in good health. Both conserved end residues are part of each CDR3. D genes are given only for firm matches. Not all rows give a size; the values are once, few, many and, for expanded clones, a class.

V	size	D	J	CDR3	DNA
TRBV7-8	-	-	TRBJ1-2	CASSSKYGYTF	TGTGCCAGCAGCTCCAAATATGGCTACACCTTC
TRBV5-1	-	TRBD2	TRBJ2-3	CASSPTRLALDTQYF	TGCGCCAGCAGCCCCACCCGACTAGCGTTAGATACGCAGTATTTT
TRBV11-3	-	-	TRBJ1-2	CASSLDLLQRQDSGGYTF	TGTGCCAGCAGCTTAGATCTTCTACAGAGACAGGACTCTGGGGGCTACACCTTC
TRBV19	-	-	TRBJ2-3	CASSVERGRRADTQYF	TGTGCCAGTAGTGTCGAAAGGGGGCGGAGGGCAGATACGCAGTATTTT
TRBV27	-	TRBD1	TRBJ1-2	CASSLLGTGGGNGYTF	TGTGCCAGCAGTTTACTAGGGACAGGGGGAGGGAATGGCTACACCTTC
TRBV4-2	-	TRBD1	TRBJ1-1	CASSRDRVSTEAFF	TGTGCCAGCAGCCGTGACAGGGTGAGCACTGAAGCTTTCTTT
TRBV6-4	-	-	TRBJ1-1	CASSESSGSGTEAFF	TGTGCCAGCAGTGAATCCTCGGGCTCGGGGACTGAAGCTTTCTTT
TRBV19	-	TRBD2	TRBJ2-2	CASSLAGGPGTGELFF	TGTGCCAGTAGCTTAGCGGGAGGGCCTGGGACCGGGGAGCTGTTTTTT
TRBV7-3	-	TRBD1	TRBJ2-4	CASSLRTGKNIQYF	TGTGCCAGCAGCTTAAGGACAGGGAAAAACATTCAGTACTTC
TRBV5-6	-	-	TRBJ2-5	CASSPITGRVQETQYF	TGTGCCAGCAGCCCGATTACAGGGAGGGTCCAAGAGACCCAGTACTTC
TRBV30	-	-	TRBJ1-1	CAWSGQSAEAFF	TGTGCCTGGAGTGGACAATCCGCTGAAGCTTTCTTT
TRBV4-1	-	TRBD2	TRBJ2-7	CASSQGPLAGDPYEQYF	TGCGCCAGCAGCCAAGGCCCTCTAGCGGGAGATCCCTACGAGCAGTACTTC
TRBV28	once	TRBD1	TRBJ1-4	CASGKSGQVDEKLFF	TGTGCCAGCGGTAAATCGGGACAGGTAGATGAAAAACTGTTTTTT
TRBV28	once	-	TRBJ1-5	CASSLWRESNQPQHF	TGTGCCAGCAGTTTATGGCGCGAGAGCAATCAGCCCCAGCATTTT
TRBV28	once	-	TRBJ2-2	CASSFPSPAFKELFF	TGTGCCAGCAGTTTCCCCTCTCCCGCCTTCAAGGAGCTGTTTTTT
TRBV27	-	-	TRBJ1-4	CASTREGGRTNEKLFF	TGTGCCAGCACTCGGGAAGGGGGGAGAACTAATGAAAAACTGTTTTTT
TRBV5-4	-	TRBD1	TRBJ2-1	CASSSGTDVLVEQFF	TGTGCCAGCAGTTCCGGGACAGATGTTCTGGTTGAGCAGTTCTTC
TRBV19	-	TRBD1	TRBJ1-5	CASSTGTVGSSNQPQHF	TGTGCCAGTAGTACCGGGACAGTGGGATCTAGCAATCAGCCCCAGCATTTT
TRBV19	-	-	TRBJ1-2	CASSYLGNNGYTF	TGTGCCAGTAGCTACCTGGGTAATAATGGCTACACCTTC
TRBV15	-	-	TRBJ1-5	CATSRDRYSNQPQHF	TGTGCCACCAGCCGGGACCGGTATAGCAATCAGCCCCAGCATTTT
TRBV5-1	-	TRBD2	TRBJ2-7	CASSFPTSAYEQYF	TGCGCCAGCAGCTTTCCTACTAGCGCCTACGAGCAGTACTTC
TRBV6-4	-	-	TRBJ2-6	CASSDSTSGANVLTF	TGTGCCAGCAGTGACTCCACCTCTGGGGCCAACGTCCTGACTTTC
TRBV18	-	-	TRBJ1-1	CASSPPGGKGTEAFF	TGTGCCAGCTCACCCCCTGGGGGTAAGGGAACTGAAGCTTTCTTT
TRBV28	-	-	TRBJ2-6	CASSLMRAGANVLTF	TGTGCCAGCAGCCTCATGAGGGCGGGGGCCAACGTCCTGACTTTC
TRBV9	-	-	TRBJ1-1	CASSADTEAFF	TGTGCCAGCAGCGCCGACACTGAAGCTTTCTTT
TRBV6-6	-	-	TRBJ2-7	CASSLATGSEQYF	TGTGCCAGCAGTTTAGCAACTGGAAGCGAGCAGTACTTC
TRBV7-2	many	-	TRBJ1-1	CASRIKGLGRTVMNTEAFF	TGTGCCAGCAGAATTAAAGGGCTAGGGAGGACAGTCATGAACACTGAAGCTTTCTTT
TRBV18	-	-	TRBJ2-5	CASSPVRQETQYF	TGTGCCAGCTCACCGGTCCGCCAAGAGACCCAGTACTTC
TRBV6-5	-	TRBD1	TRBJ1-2	CASSSTGGAGGYTF	TGTGCCAGCAGTTCCACAGGGGGCGCGGGTGGCTACACCTTC
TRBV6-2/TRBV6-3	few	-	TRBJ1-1	CASSRQGAEAFF	TGTGCCAGCAGTCGGCAGGGAGCTGAAGCTTTCTTT
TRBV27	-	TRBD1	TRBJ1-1	CASSLRSTGYMNTEAFF	TGTGCCAGCAGTCTAAGGTCGACAGGGTACATGAACACTGAAGCTTTCTTT
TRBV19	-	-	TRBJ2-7	CASSQGVFLYEQYF	TGTGCCAGTTCCCAGGGTGTCTTTCTCTACGAGCAGTACTTC
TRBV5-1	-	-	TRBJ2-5	CASSLVSGEVKYF	TGCGCCAGCAGCTTGGTATCTGGGGAAGTTAAGTACTTC
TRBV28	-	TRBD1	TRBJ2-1	CASSTNRDRRLTNEQFF	TGTGCCAGCAGTACAAATCGGGACAGGAGACTTACAAATGAGCAGTTCTTC
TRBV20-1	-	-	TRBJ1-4	CSANQREKLFF	TGCAGTGCTAACCAAAGGGAAAAACTGTTTTTT
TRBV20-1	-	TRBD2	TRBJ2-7	CSARVFTSGGHSYEQYF	TGCAGTGCTCGTGTCTTTACTAGCGGGGGGCACTCCTACGAGCAGTACTTC
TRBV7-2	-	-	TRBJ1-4	CASSVGRVNNEKLFF	TGTGCCAGCAGCGTCGGGCGGGTTAATAATGAAAAACTGTTTTTT
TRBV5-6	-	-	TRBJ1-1	CASSLGQVPMNTEAFF	TGTGCCAGCAGCTTGGGGCAGGTTCCCATGAACACTGAAGCTTTCTTT
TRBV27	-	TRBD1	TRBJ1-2	CAGSHGTGANYGYTF	TGTGCCGGCAGCCACGGGACAGGGGCTAACTATGGCTACACCTTC
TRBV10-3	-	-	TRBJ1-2	CAISVSGNGYTF	TGTGCCATCTCCGTATCGGGCAATGGCTACACCTTC
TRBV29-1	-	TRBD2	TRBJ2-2	CSVDASGRTGELFF	TGCAGCGTTGATGCCAGCGGGAGGACCGGGGAGCTGTTTTTT
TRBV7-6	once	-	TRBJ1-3	CASSLEAGTHTIYF	TGTGCCAGCAGCTTAGAGGCAGGGACGCACACCATATATTTT
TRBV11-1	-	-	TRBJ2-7	CASSFSYEQYF	TGTGCCAGCAGCTTCTCCTACGAGCAGTACTTC
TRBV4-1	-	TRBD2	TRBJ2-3	CASSPEGLAGSTDTQYF	TGCGCCAGCAGCCCTGAGGGACTAGCGGGGTCCACAGATACGCAGTATTTT
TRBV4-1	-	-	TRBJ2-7	CASSQYGSYEQYF	TGCGCCAGCAGCCAATACGGAAGCTACGAGCAGTACTTC
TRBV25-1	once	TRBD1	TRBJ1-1	CASSFRGPGTEAFF	TGTGCCAGCAGCTTTAGGGGGCCGGGCACTGAAGCTTTCTTT
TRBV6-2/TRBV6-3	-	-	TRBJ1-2	CASSYGGNEGVYGYTF	TGTGCCAGCAGTTACGGGGGGAATGAAGGAGTCTATGGCTACACCTTC
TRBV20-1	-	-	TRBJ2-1	CSANRYNEQFF	TGCAGTGCTAATAGATACAATGAGCAGTTCTTC
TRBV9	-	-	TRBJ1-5	CASSAGTLPNQPQHF	TGTGCCAGCAGTGCCGGGACCCTACCTAATCAGCCCCAGCATTTT
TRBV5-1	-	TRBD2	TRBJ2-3	CASSLSTSGGADTQYF	TGCGCCAGCAGCTTGAGTACTAGCGGGGGCGCTGATACGCAGTATTTT
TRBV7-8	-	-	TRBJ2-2	CASSLPRGGLGTGELFF	TGTGCCAGCAGCTTACCCAGGGGGGGCCTTGGCACCGGGGAGCTGTTTTTT